A single sample is the source of the 4 T cell receptor beta chains below, sequenced in a study of breast tumors, draining lymph nodes, adjacent tissues. In TCRdb, the multiplex PCR reads were re-called with MiXCR into one record per CDR3 protein. The profile shows more than 250,000 distinct CDR3 sequences, about 30% of them singletons. Breast cancer patients provided tissue from their axillary draining lymph nodes. Sequencing input: axillary lymph node tissue. These receptors came from a female donor with breast cancer. Some clones in this sample may be carry-over from other donors' samples.

This clonotype has at least ten counts. This chain uses TRBV12-3 or TRBV12-4 with TRBJ1-6; D gene unclear. This CDR3 comprises 12 residues. Trimming stripped 5 bases from V and 13 bases from J, with 12 bases between. In nucleotides, the CDR3 is TGTGCCAGCAGTATTAGCCTAGGGCCCCTCCACTTT. Residues: CASSISLGPLHF.

This clonotype was picked up many times. V gene TRBV4-3 combines with J gene TRBJ1-6, with D possibly TRBD1 on 5 matching bases. The CDR3 extends over 14 amino acids. V was pared by 0 bases and J by 8 bases, with 8 bases between. CDR1 and CDR2 (germline): LGHNA, YSLEER. CDR3 DNA sequence: TGCGCCAGCAGCCAAGATTGGGGGTATTCACCCCTCCACTTT. This codes for CASSQDWGYSPLHF.

This chain links TRBV7-8 with TRBJ1-1; D unclear. Trimming stripped 1 base from V and 1 base from J, with 7 bases between. Looked up from germline, CDR1 is SGHVS and CDR2 is FQNEAQ. The CDR3 has 14 residues. CDR3 nucleotide sequence: TGTGCCAGCAGCTTAGTCCCGGAGAACACTGAAGCTTTCTTT. Residues: CASSLVPENTEAFF.

As for this clonotype: A much larger clone is a single base away; this may be a read error. V gene TRBV5-6 combines with J gene TRBJ1-2; 7 bases match TRBD1. Germline V gene data show CDR1 as SGHDT and CDR2 as YYEEEE. CDR3 size: 15 residues. In DNA form, the CDR3 reads TGTGCCAGCAGCGGGAGGACAGGAGCATTCTATGGCTACGCCTTC. Protein product: CASSGRTGAFYGYAF.